This T cell receptor beta chain derives from a study of STAT3 mutations in large granular lymphocyte leukemia (dated by TCRdb to about 2019). Regarding the study in general: In roughly half of the longitudinally sequenced T-LGLL patients, canonical activating STAT3 mutations were detected. One or more immunosuppressive therapy regimens were given to more than half of T-LGLL patients, and hematologic response was seen in under 50% of the treated patients. Patients with T-cell large granular lymphocyte leukemia underwent serial deep sequencing of TCRbeta CDR3 and STAT3 to reconstruct clonal hierarchy and dynamics. Roughly 18 representative T-LGLL cases were selected from an initial cohort of roughly 210 LGL patients for longitudinal TCRbeta and STAT3 sequencing. As controls, the study also included longitudinal sequencing of a couple of patients with natural killer LGL leukemia. Patients were sequenced at 4 time points on average, with the number of samplings per patient ranging from 2 to 8. General study outcomes and caveats: TCR clonotype switching after therapy was seen in about 35% of the 18 patients, with all newly emerging clones being STAT3 wild type. Because codominant clonotypes persisted in some patients, a small but highly pathogenic clone may have been missed. Because no samples were available when a clone first appeared, clonal expansion was inferred from samplings taken at other points. The linking of therapy response to changes in TCR clonal burden was complicated by variable intervals between samplings and differing treatment regimens. In several patients, dominant TCR clone burden exceeded STAT3 mutant burden, suggesting STAT3 mutation arose secondarily within a pre-expanded clone. At least one immunodominant TCRbeta clonotype was identified in every T-LGLL patient, and multiple immunodominant subclonotypes were identified in about half of the T-LGLL patients.

Spanning cysteine to phenylalanine, the CDR3 consists of 15 amino acids. Left in the record is the CDR3 DNA by itself, 45 bases read in frame from the first base. The trim is 2 bases for V and 9 bases for J, with a gap of 17 bases between the germline ends. Looking up the germline V gene (reference sequence) yields CDR1 MNHNY and CDR2 SVGAGI. Concerning this clone: Its antigen is currently not known. Base qualities are not recorded, but no much larger clone differs from it by a single base.

DNA was extracted from blood mononuclear cells, and the same DNA was used for both TCR and STAT3 sequencing. An Illumina MiSeq was used to sequence the TCRbeta libraries, yielding an average of about 42,000 productive templates per sample. TCRbeta CDR3 libraries were generated with the immunoSEQ assay using multiplex PCR amplification. The study's own analysis went as follows. Following a previously defined approach, repertoire diversity was calculated, and values close to 0 point to extremely monoclonal samples. The immuneACCESS repertoire file appears here via TCRdb, limited to in-frame rearrangements. These files lack a portion of the clones; in checked studies, under half of the deficit traces to unresolved V genes, and the cause of the others is not known. V, J and clone size reflect that table, while D and trimming were determined from the DNA. The sample table holds roughly 46,000 clones, of which roughly 81% were seen once. Together, the top ten hold more than 0.35% of the sample.

The V gene is TRBV6-6 and the J gene is TRBJ2-1; TRBD1 is a weak D gene call, 6 bases matching. This TCR derives from a human donor with T large granular lymphocyte leukemia. Some clones in this sample may be carry-over from other donors' samples. Sequencing used PBMCs. The nucleotide sequence is given as TGTGCCAGCAGTTACACCCGGACCTCAGGGGTTGAGCAGTTCTTC. The resulting protein is CASSYTRTSGVEQFF.